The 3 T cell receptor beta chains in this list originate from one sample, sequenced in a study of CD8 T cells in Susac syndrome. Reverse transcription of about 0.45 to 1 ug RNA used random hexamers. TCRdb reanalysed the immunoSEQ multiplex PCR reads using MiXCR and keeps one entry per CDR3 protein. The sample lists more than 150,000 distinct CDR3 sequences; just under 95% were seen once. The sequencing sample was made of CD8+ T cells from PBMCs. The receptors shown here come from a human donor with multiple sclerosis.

As DNA, the CDR3 is TGTGCCAGCAGTCAAACCGGACAGGGCTTTGAGCAGTACTTC. This gives the protein CASSQTGQGFEQYF. V usage is TRBV27 and J usage is TRBJ2-7; TRBD1 matches 8 bases. Germline loops: CDR1 MNHEY, CDR2 SMNVEV (reference sequence). Trimming at V came to 5 bases and at J to 7 bases, leaving 10 bases not matched to a gene. The CDR3 covers 14 residues.

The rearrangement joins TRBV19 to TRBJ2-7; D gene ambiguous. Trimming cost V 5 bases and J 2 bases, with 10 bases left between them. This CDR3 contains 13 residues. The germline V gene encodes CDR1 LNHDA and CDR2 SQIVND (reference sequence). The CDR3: CASSPTLAYEQYF. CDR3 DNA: TGTGCCAGTAGTCCTACACTTGCCTACGAGCAGTACTTC.

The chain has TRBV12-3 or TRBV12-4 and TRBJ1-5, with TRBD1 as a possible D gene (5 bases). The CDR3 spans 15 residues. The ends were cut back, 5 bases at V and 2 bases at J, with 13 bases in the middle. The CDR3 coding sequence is TGTGCCAGCAGTCCGAGGGGAGCCGGCAATCAGCCCCAGCATTTT. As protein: CASSPRGAGNQPQHF.